This paragraph covers one TCR beta chain sequence. This sample is drawn from a study of blood T cell repertoires in COVID-19. The assay was immunoSEQ multiplex PCR, and TCRdb's table has in-frame clones only and misses some. This sample has tens of thousands of clones, with over 65% found just once. Per germline, CDR1 LGHDT and CDR2 YNNKEL (reference sequence). CDR3 size: 15 residues. The ends lost 4 bases at V and 1 base at J; junction bases unmatched: 5. The V call is TRBV3-1 (or the pseudogene TRBV3-2), the J call TRBJ2-7; TRBD1 matches at 9 bases. The receptor's source is an elderly woman with acute or convalescent COVID-19. Sequencing used peripheral blood. This chain's CDR3 is CASSRTTGGSYEQYF. Written as DNA, the CDR3 is TGTGCCAGCAGCCGTACGACAGGGGGTTCCTACGAGCAGTACTTC.